This TCR beta chain was sequenced for a study of beta chain features in type 1 diabetes. Study results and limitations: Moderately but significantly shorter TCRB CDR3s were found in Type 1 diabetes patients in all four CD4+ subsets.

What was sequenced were expressed TCRB transcripts, since all of the isolated RNA had been reverse transcribed. Measured with immunoSEQ multiplex PCR; TCRdb has only the in-frame clones, and not every one. The table lists over 150,000 clones, 10% of them singletons. Remarks on this clone: Antigen specificity is unknown.

J was trimmed by 4 bases and V by 4 bases; bases with no gene match: 6. Germline V gene data show CDR1 as SNHLY and CDR2 as FYNNEI. The CDR3 has 15 residues. The specimen was central memory CD4+ T cells from blood. The source is a man younger than 40 with type 1 diabetes. The rearrangement joins TRBV2 to TRBJ1-1, with 10 bases that match TRBD1. CDR3 nucleotides: TGTGCCAGCAGTGGGGACAGGGGCCGAGGCACTGAAGCTTTCTTT. Translated: CASSGDRGRGTEAFF. The full variable domain, completed using reference TRBV2 and TRBJ1-1, is EPEVTQTPSHQVTQMGQEVILRCVPISNHLYFYWYRQILGQKVEFLVSFYNNEISEKSEIFDDQFSVERPDGSNFTLKIRSTKLEDSAMYFCASSGDRGRGTEAFFGQGTRLTVV.